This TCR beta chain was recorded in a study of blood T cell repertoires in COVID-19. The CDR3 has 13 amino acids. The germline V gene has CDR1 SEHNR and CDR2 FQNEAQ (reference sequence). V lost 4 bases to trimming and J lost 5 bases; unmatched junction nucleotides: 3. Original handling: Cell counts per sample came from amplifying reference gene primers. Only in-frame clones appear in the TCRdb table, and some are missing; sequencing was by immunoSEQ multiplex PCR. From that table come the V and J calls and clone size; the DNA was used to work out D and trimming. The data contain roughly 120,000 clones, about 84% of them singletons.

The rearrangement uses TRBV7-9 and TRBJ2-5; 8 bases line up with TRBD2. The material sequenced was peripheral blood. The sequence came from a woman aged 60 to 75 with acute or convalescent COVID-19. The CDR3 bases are TGTGCCAGCAGCTCGTCTAGCGGGGAGACCCAGTACTTC. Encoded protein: CASSSSSGETQYF.